Each of the 5 T cell receptor beta chains below was sequenced from the same sample in a study of T-cell memory formation after mild COVID-19. TCRdb called the 5' RACE reads again in MiXCR, with one record for every CDR3 protein. Among 180,000 or so distinct CDR3 sequences listed, around a tenth were seen once. The specimen was PBMCs or a T cell subset sorted from them (not recorded which). These receptors came from a man in his late teens or twenties who had mild COVID-19 (a few samples of this study predate the infection). Cell type and time point are not known.

This clonotype was observed a handful of times. The genes are TRBV7-2 and TRBJ2-4; D remains ambiguous. CDR1 is SGHTA, CDR2 FQGNSA, per germline. The V end lost 1 base, the J end lost 5 bases, and 9 bases lay between the germline ends. The CDR3 length is 14 residues. Here the CDR3 reads CASSLGRAQNIQYF. The CDR3 bases are TGTGCCAGCAGCTTAGGAAGGGCCCAAAACATTCAGTACTTC.

This clonotype was found a few times. The genes are TRBV7-8 and TRBJ2-6; 8 positions agree with TRBD2. The CDR3 runs 16 residues. V was clipped by 4 bases and J by 2 bases; unmatched bases: 4. Germline lookup yields CDR1 SGHVS and CDR2 FQNEAQ. The CDR3 region has the DNA TGTGCCAGCAGCTCCGGGAGGGGCACTGGGGCCAACGTCCTGACTTTC. Translating gives CASSSGRGTGANVLTF. Variable domain in full (rest from reference TRBV7-8 and TRBJ2-6): GAGVSQSPRYKVAKRGQDVALRCDPISGHVSLFWYQQALGQGPEFLTYFQNEAQLDKSGLPSDRFFAERPEGSVSTLKIQRTQQEDSAVYLCASSSGRGTGANVLTFGAGSRLTVL.

V usage is TRBV5-1 and J usage is TRBJ2-7; 9 bases align to TRBD1. The CDR3 has 17 residues. With 0 bases clipped from V and 0 bases from J, the junction kept 7 bases outside the gene matches. The germline gives CDR1 SGHRS, CDR2 YFSETQ. CDR3 coding DNA: TGCGCCAGCAGCTTGGTCCCCGGGACAGGGAGCTCCTACGAGCAGTACTTC. Translating gives CASSLVPGTGSSYEQYF.

The rearrangement links TRBV28 to TRBJ2-3, with D possibly being TRBD2 (5 bases). The germline V and J ends were trimmed by 7 bases and 1 base, with 9 bases remaining between them. Germline V gene data show CDR1 as MDHEN and CDR2 as SYDVKM. This CDR3 is built from 13 residues. The DNA of the CDR3 is TGTGCCAGCACCCGGCGGGGCACAGATACGCAGTATTTT. Its translation is CASTRRGTDTQYF. Variable domain in full (rest from reference TRBV28 and TRBJ2-3): DVKVTQSSRYLVKRTGEKVFLECVQDMDHENMFWYRQDPGLGLRLIYFSYDVKMKEKGDIPEGYSVSREKKERFSLILESASTNQTSMYLCASTRRGTDTQYFGPGTRLTVL.

The V call is TRBV20-1, the J call TRBJ1-3; TRBD1 matches 7 bases. The germline CDR1 and CDR2 sequences are DFQATT and SNEGSKA (reference sequence). Unmatched junction bases numbered 3, after V lost 6 bases and J lost 1 base. This CDR3 has 13 residues. The CDR3 coding sequence is TGCAGTGCAGGACAGGCATCTGGAAACACCATATATTTT. Protein product: CSAGQASGNTIYF.